This T cell receptor beta chain was captured in a study of graft-versus-host responses after intestinal transplantation. Study context: Following induction with anti-thymocyte globulin, all recipients were given tacrolimus and steroids for two to three years. Study outcomes and limitations: Some patients had graft-donor T cell macrochimerism. In their allografts, the ratios of graft-versus-host to host-versus-graft T cell clones were high.

Notes on this clone: Its antigen is not known.

This CDR3 is built from 15 residues. Looked up from germline, CDR1 is SEHNR and CDR2 is FQNEAQ (reference sequence). The V gene end was trimmed by 1 base and the J gene end by 3 bases; junction bases not matched to a gene: 4. TCRdb's table, derived via immunoSEQ multiplex PCR, lists solely in-frame clones and lacks some. In the table there are tens of thousands of clones, about nine tenths of which are singletons. The V call is TRBV7-9, the J call TRBJ1-2; 8 nucleotides align to TRBD1. This material consisted of unstimulated CD8+ T cells sorted from spleen or lymph node cells, taken before intestinal transplant. The origin of this receptor is a human donor who received an intestinal transplant. The CDR3 sequence is CASSLVAGGDYGYTF. The CDR3 coding sequence is TGTGCCAGCAGCTTAGTGGCAGGGGGCGACTATGGCTACACCTTC.